Below, 25 T cell receptor beta chains from the same sample are listed, as sequenced in a study of post-analysis software for immune sequencing data. Study results and caveats: The five TRBV segments detected at higher frequency in patients than in controls included TRBV5-6, TRBV5-1 and TRBV20-1.

No cognate antigen is known for these TCRs. Researchers reported that TCR beta cDNA libraries carried unique molecular identifiers. TCRdb re-called the PCR reads with MiXCR, one entry per CDR3 protein. The table shows about 560,000 distinct CDR3 sequences, with roughly 47% occurring only once. The sample comprised blood. The source of these receptors is a girl between 5 and 17 years old with multiple sclerosis.

The chain is built from TRBV27 and TRBJ1-2, with 7 bases fitting TRBD1. V shed 3 bases and J 2 bases; nucleotides not matched to a gene: 6. The germline V gene encodes CDR1 MNHEY and CDR2 SMNVEV (reference sequence). The CDR3 runs 15 residues. The CDR3 region is CASSLLGGGNYGYTF. The CDR3 DNA sequence: TGTGCCAGCAGTTTGTTGGGAGGGGGCAACTATGGCTACACCTTC.

This clonotype was seen only a few times. The J gene is TRBJ1-4, the V gene TRBV7-6; D is undetermined. Germline V CDR1 and CDR2: SGHVS, FNYEAQ. CDR3 length: 15 residues. Trimming removed 1 base at V and 3 bases at J, with 9 bases between. CDR3: CASSLDSPSNEKLFF. CDR3 coding DNA: TGTGCCAGCAGCTTAGACAGTCCGTCTAATGAAAAACTGTTTTTT. Full variable domain (rest looked up from reference TRBV7-6 and TRBJ1-4): GAGVSQSPRYKVTKRGQDVALRCDPISGHVSLYWYRQALGQGPEFLTYFNYEAQQDKSGLPNDRFSAERPEGSISTLTIQRTEQRDSAMYRCASSLDSPSNEKLFFGSGTQLSVL.

This clonotype occurred once. The chain employs TRBV12-3 or TRBV12-4 and TRBJ1-4; D is ambiguous. With 6 bases removed from V and 8 bases from J, the gap between germline ends came to 13 bases. The CDR3 totals 13 residues. In DNA, the CDR3 is TGTGCCAGCAGCCCCGGAGGTGGAGAAAAACTGTTTTTT. It yields the protein CASSPGGGEKLFF.

The CDR3 here is CASSPTWPYNTEAFF. The CDR3 DNA reads as TGTGCCAGCAGCCCGACGTGGCCGTACAACACTGAAGCTTTCTTT. This sequence joins TRBV12-3 or TRBV12-4 and TRBJ1-1; D is ambiguous. This CDR3 has 15 residues. The V end lost 6 bases, the J end lost 2 bases, and 16 bases lay between the germline ends.

This clonotype was seen a few times. The rearrangement joins TRBV6-5 to TRBJ1-5; no reliable D call. The CDR3 is 13 residues long. V dropped 6 bases and J dropped 7 bases, with 13 bases sitting between them. Germline CDR1 MNHEY, CDR2 SVGAGI. In DNA form, the CDR3 reads TGTGCCAGCAGAGCGACGGTCAGGCAGCCCCAGCATTTT. Protein product: CASRATVRQPQHF.

The V and J genes are TRBV5-1 and TRBJ2-7; 8 nucleotides align to TRBD2. The CDR3 sequence is 15 residues long. Germline V CDR1 and CDR2: SGHRS, YFSETQ. V gave up 0 bases and J gave up 4 bases; unmatched junction bases: 6. The CDR3, as DNA: TGCGCCAGCAGCTTGGATCCGGGGGGGGAGTACGAGCAGTACTTC. Residues: CASSLDPGGEYEQYF.

This clonotype has more than one count but fewer than ten. The rearrangement links TRBV20-1 to TRBJ2-5, with D possibly TRBD2 on 6 matching bases. Germline CDR1 reads DFQATT; CDR2 reads SNEGSKA (reference sequence). The CDR3 loop spans 16 amino acids. Trimming took 3 bases from V and 5 from J, leaving 22 bases between them. The DNA of the CDR3 is TGCAGTGCTAGGGGGGGTGTGGGCCCCCTACGGGAGACCCAGTACTTC. As protein: CSARGGVGPLRETQYF.

The chain links TRBV12-3 or TRBV12-4 to TRBJ1-2; D gene unclear. The CDR3 contains 14 residues. V was shortened by 2 bases and J by 4 bases, with 11 bases between the two germline ends. CDR3 region: CASSLKWATYGYTF. The CDR3 DNA follows: TGTGCCAGCAGTTTAAAATGGGCCACCTATGGCTACACCTTC.

This chain joins TRBV7-9 and TRBJ1-6, with TRBD1 matching 8 bases. The CDR3 has 14 residues. The V segment lost 5 bases and the J segment 10 bases; nucleotides outside the gene matches: 7. CDR1 is SEHNR and CDR2 is FQNEAQ in the germline V gene (reference sequence). The CDR3 protein is CASSPTGAGSPLHF. The CDR3 bases are TGTGCCAGCAGCCCGACAGGGGCGGGATCACCCCTCCACTTT. Using reference TRBV7-9 and TRBJ1-6 for the parts outside the CDR3, the full variable domain is DTGVSQNPRHKITKRGQNVTFRCDPISEHNRLYWYRQTLGQGPEFLTYFQNEAQLEKSRLLSDRFSAERPKGSFSTLEIQRTEQGDSAMYLCASSPTGAGSPLHFGNGTRLTVT.

This clonotype has at least ten counts. The rearrangement uses TRBV20-1 and TRBJ2-7; D is perhaps TRBD2 (5 bases). The CDR3 consists of 12 residues. Looked up from germline, CDR1 is DFQATT and CDR2 is SNEGSKA (reference sequence). V was shortened by 1 base and J by 5 bases, with 9 bases between the two germline ends. For the CDR3, the DNA is TGCAGTGCTAGAGGGACTCCTCACGAGCAGTACTTC. Its protein product is CSARGTPHEQYF.

Comment on this clonotype: One junction end disagrees with the germline gene, perhaps due to a read error. DNA of the CDR3: TGTGCCAGCAGCTATTATAGCTGGAGCTCCTACGATGAGCAGTTCTTC. This codes for CASSYYSWSSYDEQFF. The chain recombines TRBV12-3 or TRBV12-4 with TRBJ2-1; D is ambiguous. The length of the CDR3 is 16 residues.

The V call is TRBV12-3 or TRBV12-4, the J call TRBJ1-1; unclear D gene. V lost 5 bases and J lost 1, with 8 bases in between. The CDR3 extends over 13 amino acids. For the CDR3, the DNA is TGTGCCAGCAGTGTAGACTCGAACACTGAAGCTTTCTTT. Residues: CASSVDSNTEAFF.

Only a few counts were recorded for this clonotype. The gene calls are TRBV12-3 or TRBV12-4 and TRBJ2-4, with 9 bases identical to TRBD1. The J call is in doubt because the DNA end fits TRBJ2-7 better. The CDR3 has 14 residues. CDR3 amino acids: CASRRTGALYEQYF. The CDR3 nucleotides read TGTGCCAGCCGAAGGACAGGGGCCCTTTACGAGCAGTACTTC.

The J gene is TRBJ2-7, the V gene TRBV12-3 or TRBV12-4; D remains unclear. CDR3 size: 14 residues. V lost 5 bases, J lost 7 bases, and 18 bases lay in between. The CDR3 reads CASSPPTTAGEQYF. The CDR3 region has the DNA TGTGCCAGCAGTCCACCGACGACGGCAGGTGAGCAGTACTTC.

This clonotype was detected only a few times. The chain links TRBV7-6 to TRBJ2-5; 9 nucleotides agree with TRBD1. Matching the DNA end better, TRBJ2-7 makes the J call doubtful. This CDR3 is built from 18 residues. Germline V gene lookup returns CDR1 SGHVS and CDR2 FNYEAQ. The CDR3, as DNA: TGTGCCAGCAGCTTAGCGCCAGAAACAGGGGGCTCTTTTTACGAGCAGTACTTC. Amino acids: CASSLAPETGGSFYEQYF.

This rearrangement joins TRBV5-1 to TRBJ2-5, with TRBD1 matching 7 bases. The CDR3 length is 14 residues. From germline, CDR1 is SGHRS and CDR2 YFSETQ. After removal of 4 bases from V and 2 bases from J, the junction contained 5 bases not matched to a gene. The CDR3 nucleotides are TGCGCCAGCAGCCCGGGACAGACTCAAGAGACCCAGTACTTC. Protein product: CASSPGQTQETQYF.

The chain couples TRBV4-1 to TRBJ2-5; 12 nucleotides line up with TRBD2. The J call may not be correct, given that the DNA end is closer to TRBJ2-7. CDR1 is MGHRA and CDR2 is YSYEKL in the germline V gene. This CDR3 region has 15 residues. The CDR3 coding sequence is TGCGCCAGCAGCCAGCCGACTAGCGGGAGTTCCGAGCAGTACTTC. Protein sequence: CASSQPTSGSSEQYF.

The chain links TRBV29-1 to TRBJ2-3; D possibly corresponds to TRBD2 (5 bases). CDR1 and CDR2 from the germline V gene are SQVTM and ANQGSEA. This CDR3 is built from 15 residues. V gave up 6 bases and J gave up 0 bases, with 16 bases separating them. CDR3 bases: TGCAGCGTCGGAGGAGGACCCAAGAGCACAGATACGCAGTATTTT. It codes for CSVGGGPKSTDTQYF.

In its sample, this clonotype was seen a few times. The chain carries TRBV12-3 or TRBV12-4 and TRBJ2-7; 11 positions match TRBD2. The CDR3 length is 15 residues. After removal of 6 bases from V and 4 bases from J, the junction contained 8 bases not matched to a gene. In nucleotides, the CDR3 is TGTGCCAGCAGGTTGACTAGCGGGATCGATTACGAGCAGTACTTC. It is translated as CASRLTSGIDYEQYF.

The rearrangement uses TRBV12-3 or TRBV12-4 and TRBJ2-5; D ambiguous. Trimming shortened V by 7 bases and J by 5 bases, and 17 bases separated the two germline ends. CDR3 length equals 14 residues. CDR3 sequence: CASTPVQNGETQYF. Here the CDR3 DNA reads TGTGCCAGCACCCCTGTACAAAATGGGGAGACCCAGTACTTC.

J is TRBJ1-2 and V is TRBV5-1, with 7 nucleotides matching TRBD1. CDR3 length: 13 residues. Germline assignment: CDR1 SGHRS and CDR2 YFSETQ. The V and J ends lost 3 bases and 8 bases, in that order; junction bases with no gene match: 7. CDR3 coding DNA: TGCGCCAGCAGCTCGACAGGGAGTGACGGCTACACCTTC. This sequence encodes CASSSTGSDGYTF.

The chain carries TRBV28 and TRBJ1-2; a possible D gene is TRBD1 (5 bases). Trimming pared 2 bases from V and 6 bases from J, leaving 19 bases between. CDR3 length: 16 amino acids. Germline lookup yields CDR1 MDHEN and CDR2 SYDVKM. CDR3 loop: CASSLRQQLPKHGYTF. Here the CDR3 DNA reads TGTGCCAGCAGTTTACGACAGCAACTACCAAAACATGGCTACACCTTC.

This clonotype was seen at least ten times. The chain combines TRBV29-1 with TRBJ2-7; the match to TRBD1 covers 8 bases. This CDR3 comprises 13 residues. Germline V lookup: CDR1 SQVTM, CDR2 ANQGSEA. V lost 4 bases, J lost 4 bases, and 6 bases stayed unmatched. The CDR3 DNA reads as TGCAGCGTTGGGTACAGGGGGTCTTACGAGCAGTACTTC. Translated, it gives CSVGYRGSYEQYF.

V usage is TRBV7-2 and J usage is TRBJ2-3; no firm D call. Trimming shortened V by 2 bases and J by 2 bases, and 11 bases separated the two germline ends. Germline CDR1 reads SGHTA; CDR2 reads FQGNSA. The CDR3 contains 15 residues. The CDR3 loop reads CASSLWKSSTDTQYF. DNA for the CDR3: TGTGCCAGCAGCTTATGGAAAAGTTCCACAGATACGCAGTATTTT.

This clonotype has a single count. The rearrangement uses TRBV5-1 and TRBJ2-7; D possibly uses TRBD1 or TRBD2 (5 bases each). The CDR3 runs 16 residues. The germline V gene has CDR1 SGHRS and CDR2 YFSETQ. Trimming pared 0 bases from V and 1 base from J, leaving 14 bases between. This CDR3 reads CASSLAGRDPSYEQYF. For the CDR3, the DNA is TGCGCCAGCAGCTTGGCCGGCAGGGACCCTTCCTACGAGCAGTACTTC.